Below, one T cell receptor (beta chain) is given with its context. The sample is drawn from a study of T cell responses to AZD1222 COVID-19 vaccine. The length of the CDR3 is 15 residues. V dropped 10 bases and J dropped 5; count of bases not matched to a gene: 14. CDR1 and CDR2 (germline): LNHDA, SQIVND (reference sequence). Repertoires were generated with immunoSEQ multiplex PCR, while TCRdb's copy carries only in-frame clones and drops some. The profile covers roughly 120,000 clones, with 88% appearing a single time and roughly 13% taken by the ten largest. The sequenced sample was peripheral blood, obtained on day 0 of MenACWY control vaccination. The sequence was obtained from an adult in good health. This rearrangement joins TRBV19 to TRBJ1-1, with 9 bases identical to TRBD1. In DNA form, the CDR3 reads TGTGCCACTCCACCCCCGGGACAGGGAATTACTGAAGCTTTCTTT. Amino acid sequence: CATPPPGQGITEAFF.